One and the same sample provided the 9 T cell receptor beta chains below, sequenced in a study of blood T cell repertoires in COVID-19. The method was immunoSEQ multiplex PCR; TCRdb's version includes in-frame clones alone and lacks a portion of them. This table has about 53,000 clones, almost 85% appearing once. Source material: peripheral blood. The source is a human donor in a cohort sampled during active COVID-19.

This rearrangement joins TRBV4-1 to TRBJ2-3, with TRBD2 matching over 10 bases. CDR1 MGHRA and CDR2 YSYEKL come from the germline V gene. The CDR3 extends over 15 amino acids. After removal of 4 bases from V and 4 bases from J, the junction contained 5 bases not matched to a gene. The CDR3 coding sequence is TGCGCCAGCAGCCCACTAGCGGGGATTGCAGATACGCAGTATTTT. It translates to CASSPLAGIADTQYF.

This clone was observed at least ten times. CDR3 amino acids: CATSRGGQFYEQYF. In nucleotides, the CDR3 is TGTGCCACCAGCAGGGGGGGACAGTTTTACGAGCAGTACTTC. This chain uses TRBV15 with TRBJ2-7; tentatively, D is TRBD1 (7 bases). Germline values: CDR1 LNHNV, CDR2 YYDKDF (reference sequence). V lost 3 bases to trimming and J lost 4 bases, with 13 bases between them. The CDR3 sequence is 14 residues long.

The chain combines TRBV10-3 with TRBJ2-7, with unresolved D. The CDR3 sequence is 12 residues long. The V end was cut by 2 bases, the J end by 3 bases, with 5 bases between. The germline V gene has CDR1 ENHRY and CDR2 SYGVKD. Written as DNA, the CDR3 is TGTGCCATCAGTGAGATTATCTACGAGCAGTACTTC. Translated: CAISEIIYEQYF.

This rearrangement joins TRBV2 to TRBJ1-1, with D hard to call. The CDR3 is 14 residues long. Germline V gene sequence: CDR1 SNHLY, CDR2 FYNNEI. Deletions cut 6 bases from V and 6 bases from J, with 17 bases between. The CDR3 DNA reads as TGTGCCAGCAGGGGAGACATTAATACCGCTGAAGCTTTCTTT. This sequence encodes CASRGDINTAEAFF.

The V and J genes are TRBV6-5 and TRBJ2-3, with 11 bases aligning to TRBD2. Germline V gene lookup returns CDR1 MNHEY and CDR2 SVGAGI. The CDR3 spans 14 residues. V trimming: 8 bases; J trimming: 7 bases; junction bases outside the gene matches: 8. CDR3 bases: TGTGCCAGCGGGGCTAGCGGGAGGAAGAATACGCAGTATTTT. The encoded protein is CASGASGRKNTQYF.

V gene TRBV18 combines with J gene TRBJ1-2; tentatively, D is TRBD1 (5 bases). The CDR3 consists of 13 residues. Per the germline V gene, CDR1 is KGHSH and CDR2 is LQKENI. V shed 0 bases and J shed 8 bases, with 10 bases lying between them. The CDR3 bases are TGTGCCAGCTCACCACCGGGGGGGAACGGCTACACCTTC. Residues: CASSPPGGNGYTF.

The CDR3, as DNA: TGTGCCAGCAGCACCGGGACTTTTGAAGCTTTCTTT. Translation: CASSTGTFEAFF. V usage is TRBV7-9 and J usage is TRBJ1-1; D may be TRBD1 (5 bases). From germline, CDR1 is SEHNR and CDR2 FQNEAQ (reference sequence). The CDR3 loop spans 12 amino acids. Trimming left V 5 bases short and J 7 bases short, with 11 bases between.

The chain employs TRBV5-4 and TRBJ2-5, with D perhaps TRBD1 (5 bases). The CDR3 is 15 amino acids. Germline V CDR1 and CDR2: SGHNT, YYREEE (reference sequence). The V and J ends lost 4 bases and 0 bases respectively, with 13 bases between them. The CDR3 spells CASSPTWGNQETQYF. The CDR3 DNA reads TGTGCCAGCAGCCCGACCTGGGGCAACCAAGAGACCCAGTACTTC.

The rearrangement links TRBV9 to TRBJ2-5, with D perhaps matching TRBD1 (5 bases). V was cut by 4 bases and J by 5 bases, with 18 bases left in between. This CDR3 is 15 amino acids long. Germline assignment: CDR1 SGDLS and CDR2 YYNGEE. CDR3 sequence (DNA): TGTGCCAGCAGCTCAGGATCCAGGGCCAGGGAGACCCAGTACTTC. Protein sequence: CASSSGSRARETQYF. Full variable domain (missing parts from reference TRBV9 and TRBJ2-5): DSGVTQTPKHLITATGQRVTLRCSPRSGDLSVYWYQQSLDQGLQFLIQYYNGEERAKGNILERFSAQQFPDLHSELNLSSLELGDSALYFCASSSGSRARETQYFGPGTRLLVL.